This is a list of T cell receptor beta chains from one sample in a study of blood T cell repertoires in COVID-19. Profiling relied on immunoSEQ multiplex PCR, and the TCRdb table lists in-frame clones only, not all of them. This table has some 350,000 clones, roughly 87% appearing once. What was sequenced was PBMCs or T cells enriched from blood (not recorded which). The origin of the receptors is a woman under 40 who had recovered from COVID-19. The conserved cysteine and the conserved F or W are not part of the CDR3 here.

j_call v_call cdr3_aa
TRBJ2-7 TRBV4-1 ASSLIAGGPPEQY
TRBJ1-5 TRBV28 ASRKQDYSNQPQH
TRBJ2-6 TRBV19 ASRRGMHYSGANVLT
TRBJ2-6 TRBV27 ASSSGAGANVLT
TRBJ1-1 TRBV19 ASSTTGNMNTEAF
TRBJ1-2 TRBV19 ASMNRDREYWTRGYT
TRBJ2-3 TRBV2 ARSSGGPSTDTQY
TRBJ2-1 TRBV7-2 ASSHRGSDNEQF
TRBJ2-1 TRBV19 ASSIDRTGTSPSSYNEQF
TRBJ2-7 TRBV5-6 ASSFGSYEQY
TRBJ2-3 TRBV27 ASSFSRDTQY
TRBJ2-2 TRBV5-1 ASSPSGTVNTGELF
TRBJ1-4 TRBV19 ASRPGQGLYNEKLF
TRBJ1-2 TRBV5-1 ASSQGAHSPYGYT
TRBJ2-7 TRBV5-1 ASSSVDRGIYEQY
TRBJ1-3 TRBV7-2 ASSLAAFSGNTIY
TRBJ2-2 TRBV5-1 ASSLVAGTGELF
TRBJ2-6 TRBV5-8 ASRPGGGANVLT
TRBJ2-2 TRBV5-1 ASRVGRGTGELF
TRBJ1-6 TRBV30 ATTGSSYNSPLH
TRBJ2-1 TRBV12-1 ASSFRTGDEQF
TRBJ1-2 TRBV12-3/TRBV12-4 ASSQQGAGGYT
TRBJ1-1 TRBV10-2 ASTSAGLNTEAF
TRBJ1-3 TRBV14 ASSGGQSSGNTIY
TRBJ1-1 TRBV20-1 SATGNTEAF
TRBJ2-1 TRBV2 ASSGQGAPYNEQF
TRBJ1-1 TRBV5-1 ASSLGLRDTEAF
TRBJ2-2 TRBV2 ASTGTGPGELF
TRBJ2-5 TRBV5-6 ASSGTGAETQY
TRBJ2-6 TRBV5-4 ASSLALGQHSSGANVLT
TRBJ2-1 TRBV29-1 SVEAWTSGSEDTHNEQF
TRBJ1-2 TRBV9 ASSVAQTVVGNYGYT
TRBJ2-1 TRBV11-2 ASSSLSGGANNEQF
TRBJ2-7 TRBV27 ASSPPLAETYEQY
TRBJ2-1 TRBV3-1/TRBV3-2 ASSPPPEAGVLGEQF
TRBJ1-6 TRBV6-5 ASRQGGNSPLH
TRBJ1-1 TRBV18 ASSPPPGWNTEAF
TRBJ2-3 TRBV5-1 ASSLLDPTDTQY
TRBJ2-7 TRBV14 ASSQNVAWEQY
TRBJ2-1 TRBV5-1 ASSWGLAGYNEQF
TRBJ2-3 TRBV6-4 ASSVRAGDSTDTQY
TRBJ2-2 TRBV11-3 ASSGTANTGELF
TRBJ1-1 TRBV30 AWSPPGLYTEAF
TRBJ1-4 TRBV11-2 ASSLQGAGEKLF
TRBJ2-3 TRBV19 ASSSAYHTQY
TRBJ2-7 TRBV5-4 ASSPRDRPDAEQY
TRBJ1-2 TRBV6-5 ASSYWGRAANYGYT
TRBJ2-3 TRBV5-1 ASTYRESSTDTQY
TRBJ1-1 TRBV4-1 ASSQDPFRGDTEAF